This T cell receptor beta chain is from a study of blood T cell repertoires in COVID-19. Original data processing: Nucleated cell counts were estimated from reference gene primer amplification. TCRdb's copy holds only in-frame clones and misses some; the assay was immunoSEQ multiplex PCR. The V and J calls and the clone size are those of that table, but D and trimming were determined from the DNA. The sample consists of 300,000 to 400,000 clones, roughly nine tenths of them appearing once. Participants' own reports of clinical history determined their cohort assignment. This clone was found once. V shed 2 bases and J shed 1 base, with 11 bases lying between them. The CDR3 extends over 15 amino acids. Germline assignment: CDR1 MNHEY and CDR2 SMNVEV (reference sequence).

The chain is built from TRBV27 and TRBJ1-1; D is uncertain. Sequenced sample: PBMCs or T cells enriched from blood (not recorded which). This clonotype originated in a man between 60 and 75 years old who had recovered from COVID-19. CDR3 region: CASSLNPPENTEAFF. DNA of the CDR3: TGTGCCAGCAGTTTAAACCCCCCAGAGAACACTGAAGCTTTCTTT.